This T cell receptor beta chain was documented in a study of vaccination effects on CD4 cells after COVID-19. Study background: The post-vaccine samples were taken, at the median, 72 days after the second dose.

With regard to this clone: The antigen is unknown.

After expansion with viral peptide pools in the ViraFEST assay, antigen-specific CD4+ T cells were sequenced. With roughly nine days of culture completed, CD4+ T cells were isolated. Each participant received a vaccine that was either BNT162b2 or mRNA-1273, given as two doses. Half the medium was swapped for IL-2 medium on days 3 and 7. Data came from immunoSEQ multiplex PCR; TCRdb stores just in-frame clones and leaves some out. The sample yields 21,000 or so clones, about 72% seen once. Sequenced material: CD4+ T cells from PBMCs cultured with HCoV-229E spike peptides, taken after COVID-19 vaccination. This receptor was taken from a human donor who received a COVID-19 vaccine.

The CDR3 loop is CASSPTNSYEQYF. The CDR3 nucleotides are TGTGCCAGCTCACCCACGAACTCCTACGAGCAGTACTTC. This sequence joins TRBV18 and TRBJ2-7; the D is unclear. CDR3 length: 13 residues. The germline V and J ends were trimmed by 3 bases and 0 bases, with 6 bases remaining between them. CDR1 is KGHSH and CDR2 is LQKENI in the germline V gene.